This TCR beta chain was sequenced in a study of blood T cells in healthy people across ages. This clonotype was seen a handful of times. Its antigen is not known. Approximately 9 milliliters of peripheral blood were drawn from each donor into EDTA-treated tubes. The study isolated at least 7 million PBMCs from each sample. Primers used in a second PCR of roughly 6 to 12 cycles were a sample-barcoded 5' primer and a J-beta primer mix. TCRdb re-called the 5' RACE reads with MiXCR, one entry per CDR3 protein. Of some 1.1 million distinct CDR3 sequences in the sample, around two fifths were seen once. Study-level findings and limits: As age increased, TCR beta diversity per million T cells fell in a roughly linear fashion.

The CDR3 is made up of 15 amino acids. The V end was cut by 6 bases, the J end by 1 base, with 13 bases between. Per the germline V gene, CDR1 is KGHSH and CDR2 is LQKENI. V usage is TRBV18 and J usage is TRBJ2-4; D is perhaps TRBD1 (6 bases). Sequenced sample: blood. This clonotype was obtained from a man in his late teens or twenties in good health. CDR3 nucleotides: TGTGCCAGCTCCCTAGGGGGAGTCGCCAAAAACATTCAGTACTTC. Translation gives CASSLGGVAKNIQYF. The full variable domain, its missing parts supplied by reference TRBV18 and TRBJ2-4, is NAGVMQNPRHLVRRRGQEARLRCSPMKGHSHVYWYRQLPEEGLKFMVYLQKENIIDESGMPKERFSAEFPKEGPSILRIQQVVRGDSAAYFCASSLGGVAKNIQYFGAGTRLSVL.